A selection of T cell receptor beta chains follows, all from one sample in a study of T-cell reconstitution after alpha-beta-depleted transplantation in children. TCRdb re-analysed the PCR reads in MiXCR, keeping a single row per CDR3 protein. Seen here are more than 550,000 distinct CDR3 sequences, 10% observed once, and the top ten hold roughly 4%. Sequencing was performed on PBMCs from the stem cell graft donor, taken from the stem cell graft. The receptors originated from a human donor who donated a stem cell graft to a child with acute myeloid leukemia. The conserved cysteine and the conserved F or W are not part of the CDR3 here. Fields, in order: V gene, CDR3 protein.

>TRBV29-1
SVGGRMNTEAF
>TRBV29-1
SVAGALAGASNIQY
>TRBV27
ASSQDGKTNYGYT
>TRBV24-1
ATSDLRGDSYNEQF
>TRBV5-1
ASSLSTGNAYEQY
>TRBV6-2/TRBV6-3
ASLLGLAGTKGLTANEQF
>TRBV29-1
SVENPEGRRNEQY
>TRBV6-5
ASSRWPGELF
>TRBV7-2
ASSLRGAYNEQF
>TRBV12-5
ASGFEGPSTDTQY
>TRBV5-6
ASSLGVLEDTQY
>TRBV4-2
ASSQSGDRPPGGYNEQF
>TRBV7-2
ASSPRSGPSTNEKLF
>TRBV5-5
ASSYPSLYNEQF
>TRBV30
ACTGASGANVLT
>TRBV7-2
ASSKQTGLSSYEQY
>TRBV3-1
ASSQDPGGRNTEAF
>TRBV2
ASSERTGTYEQY
>TRBV27
ASRSRGSLWYEQY
>TRBV9
ASSVGASLETQY
>TRBV20-1
SAERLTGGSKDTQY
>TRBV20-1
SARERTGVNSNQPQH
>TRBV6-2/TRBV6-3
ASSYGQGNTGELF
>TRBV4-3
ASSQDSPRGSYNEQF
>TRBV20-1
SATRTGGASGEQF
>TRBV29-1
SVVLYGGSYEQY
>TRBV5-1
ASSWTGTPQETQY
>TRBV20-1
SAFKNQGGAEAF
>TRBV18
ASSLRTPGQPFYEQY
>TRBV7-3
ASSPTSGSWSNEQF
>TRBV14
ASSSGYGQPQH
>TRBV12-3/TRBV12-4
ASSYRQATNTEAF
>TRBV5-1
ASSLGMDIGYT
>TRBV12-3/TRBV12-4
ASSPQGELGTEAF
>TRBV20-1
SARELAGIVDTQY
>TRBV29-1
SVDLRGLNTEAF
>TRBV10-3
AISESRQGGNTEAF
>TRBV20-1
SAARTGGNTIY
>TRBV28
ASATGRDYGYT
>TRBV14
ASSQRLGQGGYEQY
>TRBV20-1
SARAAGDNSPLH
>TRBV5-1
ASSVDRSYNEQF
>TRBV12-3/TRBV12-4
ASSNTGAYEQY
>TRBV28
ASSFGLGIQY
>TRBV2
ASRDRSNQPQH
>TRBV12-3/TRBV12-4
ASTNPGLLNEQF
>TRBV5-1
ASSSRHTSGDNEQY
>TRBV12-3/TRBV12-4
ASSLRGFGNQPQH
>TRBV5-1
ASSRTPEYEQY
>TRBV27
ASSLIGPSFYEQY
>TRBV29-1
SALLAESSYNEQF
>TRBV10-2
ASAGGKNTEAF
>TRBV6-5
ASSYSASPGNEQF
>TRBV12-3/TRBV12-4
ASSLYVSNQPQH
>TRBV12-3/TRBV12-4
ASSSQGKGSPLH
>TRBV12-3/TRBV12-4
ASSQPPSSGTSYEQY
>TRBV6-2/TRBV6-3
ASSVDSTDTQY
>TRBV5-1
ASSPGTSGETQY
>TRBV12-3/TRBV12-4
ASRRTLNTGELF